This T cell receptor beta chain derives from a study of blood T cell repertoires in COVID-19. This clone was detected once. Repertoires were generated with immunoSEQ multiplex PCR, while TCRdb's copy carries only in-frame clones and drops some. The sample yields roughly 110,000 clones, 70% to 90% seen once. Input material: peripheral blood. This sequence originates from a middle-aged man with acute or convalescent COVID-19.

The chain's CDR3 is CASSLGVVRSNYGYTF. The CDR3, as DNA: TGTGCCAGCAGTCTAGGGGTGGTTCGGTCTAACTATGGCTACACCTTC. V is TRBV6-6 and J is TRBJ1-2; D is perhaps TRBD1 (5 bases). Germline V gene sequence: CDR1 MNHNY, CDR2 SVGAGI (reference sequence). V was clipped by 5 bases and J by 0 bases, with 16 bases between them. The CDR3 has 16 residues.